A selection of T cell receptor beta chains follows, all from one sample in a study of blood T cell repertoires in COVID-19. Generated by immunoSEQ multiplex PCR, the TCRdb table keeps only in-frame clones and is missing some. The table has 110,000 or so clones, more than 75% seen once. The sequencing input was peripheral blood. Receptors originate from a man aged 35-49 years with acute or convalescent COVID-19. Each CDR3 is given with its conserved first and last residue. D genes are given only for firm matches. Clone size, where shown, is once, few, many, or a class for clones that have expanded.

clone_size,v_call,cdr3_length,j_call,d_call,cdr3_aa,cdr3_nt
NA,TRBV5-1,16,TRBJ1-2,TRBD1,CASSFTGTGGAGGYTF,TGCGCCAGCAGCTTCACCGGGACAGGGGGCGCGGGTGGCTACACCTTC
NA,TRBV2,15,TRBJ2-1,TRBD1,CASRGQLLLNNEQFF,TGTGCCAGCAGGGGACAGCTCCTACTAAACAATGAGCAGTTCTTC
NA,TRBV4-3,15,TRBJ1-4,NA,CASSPEWQGSEKLFF,TGCGCCAGCAGCCCCGAGTGGCAGGGTAGCGAAAAACTGTTTTTT
NA,TRBV3-1/TRBV3-2,16,TRBJ2-7,TRBD1,CASSQGTGTGRYEQYF,TGTGCCAGCAGCCAAGGGACCGGGACAGGGAGATACGAGCAGTACTTC
NA,TRBV7-8,19,TRBJ2-2,TRBD1,CASSWKRGGQGANTGELFF,TGTGCCAGCAGCTGGAAAAGAGGGGGACAGGGGGCGAACACCGGGGAGCTGTTTTTT
NA,TRBV14,17,TRBJ2-6,TRBD1,CASRGQGLTPGANVLTF,TGTGCCAGCAGGGGACAGGGGTTAACTCCTGGGGCCAACGTCCTGACTTTC
NA,TRBV4-1,15,TRBJ1-2,NA,CASSPLDRGRGGYTF,TGCGCCAGCAGCCCCTTAGACCGAGGTAGAGGGGGCTACACCTTC
NA,TRBV6-4,16,TRBJ2-2,NA,CASSDSPGASTGELFF,TGTGCCAGCAGTGACTCCCCAGGGGCCTCGACCGGGGAGCTGTTTTTT
NA,TRBV6-2/TRBV6-3,18,TRBJ1-5,TRBD1,CASSYVRDRGQGNQPQHF,TGTGCCAGCAGTTACGTCCGGGACAGGGGGCAAGGCAATCAGCCCCAGCATTTT
NA,TRBV7-9,17,TRBJ2-3,TRBD1,CASSSPFSRGLGDTQYF,TGTGCCAGCAGCTCCCCATTTAGCAGGGGGCTGGGAGATACGCAGTATTTT
NA,TRBV11-2,18,TRBJ2-1,TRBD2,CASSLLAGGPNTYNEQFF,TGTGCCAGCAGCTTACTAGCGGGGGGACCAAACACCTACAATGAGCAGTTCTTC
NA,TRBV7-9,15,TRBJ1-2,TRBD1,CASSLFTENRGGYTF,TGTGCCAGCAGCCTGTTTACCGAAAACAGGGGTGGCTACACCTTC
NA,TRBV29-1,13,TRBJ2-4,TRBD2,CSAERGTKNIQYF,TGCAGCGCGGAGCGGGGGACCAAAAACATTCAGTACTTC
once,TRBV7-6,17,TRBJ1-4,TRBD1,CASSLDPGQITNEKLFF,TGTGCCAGCAGCTTAGACCCGGGACAGATAACTAATGAAAAACTGTTTTTT
once,TRBV7-3,16,TRBJ1-5,NA,CASSPQVRFRNQPQHF,TGTGCCAGCAGCCCCCAGGTCCGTTTCCGAAATCAGCCCCAGCATTTT
NA,TRBV3-1/TRBV3-2,12,TRBJ2-1,NA,CASSQVAGIQFF,TGTGCCAGCAGCCAAGTCGCGGGGATACAGTTCTTC
few,TRBV10-2,14,TRBJ2-1,TRBD2,CASTGERGDNEQFF,TGCGCCAGTACGGGGGAGCGGGGCGACAATGAGCAGTTCTTC
NA,TRBV29-1,15,TRBJ1-5,NA,CSVAEGLLGNQPQHF,TGCAGCGTTGCCGAGGGTCTCCTTGGCAATCAGCCCCAGCATTTT
NA,TRBV7-2,14,TRBJ2-3,TRBD2,CASSLIAGIYTQYF,TGTGCCAGCAGCTTAATAGCGGGGATATATACGCAGTATTTT
once,TRBV19,16,TRBJ1-4,TRBD1,CASSINLSGGYEKLFF,TGTGCCAGTAGTATAAATCTGTCAGGGGGCTATGAAAAACTGTTTTTT
NA,TRBV3-1/TRBV3-2,17,TRBJ2-3,NA,CASSPKRAGANTDTQYF,TGTGCCAGCAGCCCGAAAAGGGCGGGGGCCAACACAGATACGCAGTATTTT
few,TRBV15,14,TRBJ2-7,NA,CATSRAGSSYEQYF,TGTGCCACCAGCAGAGCCGGGAGCTCCTACGAGCAGTACTTC
NA,TRBV6-2/TRBV6-3,14,TRBJ2-2,TRBD1,CASSGTGGPGELFF,TGTGCCAGCAGTGGGACAGGGGGCCCCGGGGAGCTGTTTTTT
few,TRBV12-3/TRBV12-4,13,TRBJ2-7,TRBD1,CASNLQGAGEQYF,TGTGCCAGCAACTTGCAGGGGGCTGGAGAGCAGTACTTC
NA,TRBV30,13,TRBJ1-4,NA,CAWIPATNEKLFF,TGTGCCTGGATTCCGGCAACTAATGAAAAACTGTTTTTT
NA,TRBV10-2,13,TRBJ1-2,NA,CASSESRDYGYTF,TGCGCCAGCAGTGAGTCGAGGGACTATGGCTACACCTTC
NA,TRBV30,14,TRBJ2-4,TRBD1,CAWSPQGARNIQYF,TGTGCCTGGAGTCCCCAGGGGGCCAGAAACATTCAGTACTTC
few,TRBV6-1,13,TRBJ1-1,NA,CASSESESTEAFF,TGTGCCAGCAGTGAAAGTGAGAGTACTGAAGCTTTCTTT
NA,TRBV24-1,12,TRBJ2-7,NA,CATSDTGIEQYF,TGTGCCACCAGTGATACAGGGATTGAGCAGTACTTC
NA,TRBV7-2,13,TRBJ2-2,TRBD1,CASSRGTGRELFF,TGTGCCAGCAGCCGGGGGACAGGGCGAGAGCTGTTTTTT
NA,TRBV7-9,17,TRBJ2-6,TRBD1,CASSLVGQGAGANVLTF,TGTGCCAGCAGCTTAGTTGGACAGGGGGCTGGGGCCAACGTCCTGACTTTC
few,TRBV7-9,15,TRBJ2-7,NA,CASSLGSSFLYEQYF,TGTGCCAGCAGCTTAGGGTCTAGCTTCCTCTACGAGCAGTACTTC
once,TRBV2,15,TRBJ2-7,TRBD2,CASSDLAGVSYEQYF,TGTGCCAGCAGTGACCTAGCGGGGGTCTCCTACGAGCAGTACTTC
NA,TRBV7-2,15,TRBJ2-7,TRBD1,CASRLTGGSAYEQYF,TGTGCCAGCAGACTTACAGGGGGCTCGGCCTACGAGCAGTACTTC
NA,TRBV6-5,16,TRBJ2-7,TRBD1,CASSYFTDRGSYEQYF,TGTGCCAGCAGTTACTTCACGGACAGGGGGTCATACGAGCAGTACTTC
NA,TRBV12-5,17,TRBJ1-3,TRBD1,CASGLVVTGFSGNTIYF,TGTGCTAGTGGTTTGGTAGTGACAGGGTTCTCTGGAAACACCATATATTTT
NA,TRBV11-2,17,TRBJ2-3,TRBD2,CASSLAPLAGGRDTQYF,TGTGCCAGCAGCTTAGCTCCACTAGCGGGGGGGCGGGATACGCAGTATTTT
NA,TRBV19,16,TRBJ1-2,NA,CASKVAGRGANYGYTF,TGTGCCAGTAAGGTGGCAGGACGCGGGGCTAACTATGGCTACACCTTC